This T cell receptor (beta chain) was sequenced in a study of blood T cell repertoires in COVID-19. Generated by immunoSEQ multiplex PCR, the TCRdb table keeps only in-frame clones and is missing some. The sample records about 200,000 clones, around 89% being singletons. V gave up 7 bases and J gave up 3 bases; unmatched junction bases: 5. This CDR3 comprises 13 residues. Germline CDR1 reads MNHEY; CDR2 reads SVGAGI. The TCR was taken from a man aged 35 to 55 with active or convalescent COVID-19. Input material: peripheral blood. V usage is TRBV6-5 and J usage is TRBJ1-1; 7 bases agree with TRBD1. The CDR3 sequence: CASTQDRDTEAFF. The CDR3 bases are TGTGCCAGCACCCAAGACAGGGACACTGAAGCTTTCTTT.